This paragraph covers one T cell receptor beta chain sequence. Its antigen is currently unknown. This sample was taken from a study of Ad26.COV2.S vaccination and SARS-CoV-2 variants. Study as a whole: The COV1001 Ad26.COV2.S trial arm included the donor.

Sequenced by immunoSEQ multiplex PCR; TCRdb stores in-frame clones only, minus some. The sample lists approximately 240,000 clones, roughly 90% occurring once. Documented treatment: around 19 received Ad26.COV2.S at low or high dose, single or two shots; roughly five received placebo; per-sample allocation not given. After the first vaccine or placebo injection, samples were drawn on day 63. The individual, an adult aged 18-55 years, was a donor in Boston. The CDR3 consists of 18 residues. V lost 4 bases to trimming and J lost 3 bases; unmatched junction nucleotides: 13. Germline V lookup: CDR1 SGHRS, CDR2 YFSETQ. General study findings and limits: Post-vaccination spike-specific CD8+ and CD4+ T cell responses reportedly had substantial breadth. Breadth of non-spike TCRs did not differ between vaccinees and placebo recipients.

The material was peripheral blood, obtained in a trial of Ad26.COV2.S vaccine versus placebo. V is TRBV5-1 and J is TRBJ1-1, with 12 bases matching TRBD1. The source of this sequence is a person aged 18-60 years who received the Ad26.COV2.S COVID-19 vaccine or a placebo. This chain's CDR3 is CASSVEGTGGLKDTEAFF. The DNA for the CDR3 is TGCGCCAGCAGCGTAGAGGGGACAGGGGGCCTCAAGGACACTGAAGCTTTCTTT.